Following are 14 T cell receptor beta chains from one sample sequenced in a study of PD-1 blockade in classical Hodgkin lymphoma. Every one of the patients relapsed after autologous stem cell transplantation (brentuximab vedotin exposure was variable). Repertoires were generated with immunoSEQ multiplex PCR, while TCRdb's copy carries only in-frame clones and drops some. The profile shows tens of thousands of clones, roughly 90% of them singletons. The sample was peripheral blood mononuclear cells (PBMCs), taken at baseline. The source is a human donor with classical Hodgkin lymphoma.

V gene TRBV7-9 combines with J gene TRBJ1-1; tentatively, D is TRBD1 (5 bases). The V end was cut by 6 bases, the J end by 8 bases, with 13 bases between. CDR1 SEHNR and CDR2 FQNEAQ come from the germline V gene (reference sequence). The CDR3 totals 12 residues. In DNA form, the CDR3 reads TGTGCCAGCAGTCATCAACAGGAAGAAGCTTTCTTT. Translating it yields CASSHQQEEAFF.

This clone was seen a single time. The CDR3 DNA follows: TGTGCCAGCAGCTACCTCGGGCTAGCGGGGGCTCAAAACCTCGGGGAGCTGTTTTTT. Translation: CASSYLGLAGAQNLGELFF. The chain carries TRBV7-8 and TRBJ2-2, with 10 bases identical to TRBD2. The CDR3 runs 19 residues. Trimming cost V 4 bases and J 7 bases; bases outside gene matches: 18. Germline V CDR1 and CDR2: SGHVS, FQNEAQ.

J is TRBJ1-4 and V is TRBV15; no reliable D call. Trimming took 3 bases from V and 8 from J, leaving 13 bases between them. Germline V gene sequence: CDR1 LNHNV, CDR2 YYDKDF (reference sequence). The CDR3 covers 14 residues. This CDR3 reads CATSRGLSGEKLFF. In DNA form, the CDR3 reads TGTGCCACCAGCAGGGGTTTGAGTGGAGAAAAACTGTTTTTT.

Here the CDR3 DNA reads TGTGCCAGCAGCTTAGACGTCATGGTGCAGTACTTC. Translated, it gives CASSLDVMVQYF. The gene calls are TRBV11-2 and TRBJ2-7; no firm D call. The CDR3 runs 12 residues. Germline lookup yields CDR1 SGHAT and CDR2 FQNNGV. V was trimmed by 0 bases and J by 9 bases, leaving 9 bases between them.

The genes are TRBV6-1 and TRBJ2-3; D tentatively fits TRBD1 or TRBD2 (5 bases each). The germline V gene encodes CDR1 MNHNS and CDR2 SASEGT. This CDR3 comprises 14 residues. The V end lost 7 bases, the J end lost 5 bases, and 16 bases lay between the germline ends. Here the CDR3 reads CASKTGAVGDTQYF. Here the CDR3 DNA reads TGTGCCAGCAAGACCGGGGCCGTGGGAGATACGCAGTATTTT.

This chain uses TRBV5-6 with TRBJ2-1; no reliable D call. The V gene's germline CDR1 is SGHDT and CDR2 YYEEEE. The CDR3 is 16 amino acids. Trimming stripped 4 bases from V and 0 bases from J, with 14 bases between. The DNA for the CDR3 is TGTGCCAGCAGCGTGACTGTTCTGAGCTCCTACAATGAGCAGTTCTTC. Translation: CASSVTVLSSYNEQFF.

The chain uses TRBV29-1 and TRBJ2-7, with 7 positions matching TRBD1. CDR1 SQVTM and CDR2 ANQGSEA come from the germline V gene. V lost 6 bases to trimming and J lost 4 bases; unmatched junction nucleotides: 6. The CDR3 extends over 12 amino acids. CDR3 sequence reads: CSVAETGYEQYF. The DNA of the CDR3 is TGCAGCGTCGCAGAGACAGGGTACGAGCAGTACTTC.

This clone is a singleton in its sample. The V gene is TRBV28, the J gene TRBJ2-1; maybe TRBD1 (6 bases). The V end was cut by 2 bases, the J end by 4 bases, with 15 bases between. CDR3 length equals 16 residues. Germline values: CDR1 MDHEN, CDR2 SYDVKM. CDR3 bases: TGTGCCAGCAGTTTAAGGGGGAGTTTTTCTTACAATGAGCAGTTCTTC. This translates into CASSLRGSFSYNEQFF.

This rearrangement joins TRBV4-1 to TRBJ1-1, with unresolved D. The V and J ends lost 0 bases and 7 bases respectively, with 15 bases between them. CDR1 MGHRA and CDR2 YSYEKL come from the germline V gene. The CDR3 runs 15 residues. The CDR3 DNA reads TGCGCCAGCAGCCAAGATATATTCCCGTCCTTTGAAGCTTTCTTT. As protein: CASSQDIFPSFEAFF.

The chain has TRBV7-2 and TRBJ2-7, with 7 bases lining up with TRBD1. The CDR3 extends over 15 amino acids. In germline, CDR1 is SGHTA, CDR2 FQGNSA. The ends lost 5 bases at V and 3 bases at J; junction bases unmatched: 10. CDR3 nucleotide sequence: TGTGCCAGCAGCACATCCGGGACAGTCGTCTACGAGCAGTACTTC. Translating gives CASSTSGTVVYEQYF. The full variable domain, in which reference TRBV7-2 and TRBJ2-7 provide the parts outside the CDR3, is GAGVSQSPSNKVTEKGKDVELRCDPISGHTALYWYRQSLGQGLEFLIYFQGNSAPDKSGLPSDRFSAERTGGSVSTLTIQRTQQEDSAVYLCASSTSGTVVYEQYFGPGTRLTVT.

The gene calls are TRBV7-9 and TRBJ2-5; D gene unclear. The CDR3 runs to 15 residues. CDR1 and CDR2 from the germline V gene are SEHNR and FQNEAQ (reference sequence). V gave up 2 bases and J gave up 5 bases, with 15 bases separating them. CDR3 in amino acids: CASSLRRQMGETQYF. CDR3 bases: TGTGCCAGCAGCTTACGAAGGCAGATGGGGGAGACCCAGTACTTC.

V usage is TRBV7-3 and J usage is TRBJ1-5; TRBD1 is a possible D gene (6 bases). The germline V gene has CDR1 SGHTA and CDR2 FQGTGA. Deletions cut 5 bases from V and 1 base from J, with 9 bases between. There are 14 residues in the CDR3. The CDR3 loop reads CASSRGRSNQPQHF. The CDR3 DNA reads as TGTGCCAGCAGCCGGGGGCGGAGCAATCAGCCCCAGCATTTT.

The chain uses TRBV6-5 and TRBJ1-5; D perhaps matches TRBD1 (5 bases). The CDR3 has 14 amino acids. Trimming removed 5 bases from V and 3 bases from J, with 11 bases in between. CDR1 MNHEY and CDR2 SVGAGI come from the germline V gene. The CDR3 spells CASSPRGANQPQHF. In nucleotides, the CDR3 is TGTGCCAGCAGTCCGAGGGGTGCCAATCAGCCCCAGCATTTT.

The chain is built from TRBV28 and TRBJ1-2; TRBD1 aligns across 7 bases. The CDR3 runs 13 residues. Germline V gives CDR1 MDHEN, CDR2 SYDVKM. J gave up 4 bases and V 6 bases, and 5 bases lay outside the gene matches. CDR3 residues: CASSRQGSYGYTF. The CDR3 DNA is TGTGCCAGCAGCAGACAGGGCTCCTATGGCTACACCTTC.